In this sample, the clone carrying this TCR beta chain turned up many times. Its antigen is not identified. Template material for amplifying TCR beta CDR3 regions consisted of RNA transcripts. TCR CDR3 regions were first amplified by RT-PCR with HTBI primers. TCRdb re-called the multiplex PCR reads with MiXCR, one entry per CDR3 protein. Of about half a million distinct CDR3 sequences in the sample, roughly 15% were seen once. Together with thyroid ultrasound, orbital computed tomography, serum thyroxine and TRAb, clinical symptoms were used for diagnoses. This entry comes from a study of T cells in Graves' hyperthyroidism and ophthalmopathy. Study conclusions and caveats: Most clonotypes expanded in the thyroid (above 0.001) were also present in blood.

Germline CDR1 and CDR2: LNHDA and SQIVND (reference sequence). CDR3 length equals 16 residues. After removal of 6 bases from V and 2 bases from J, the junction contained 10 bases not matched to a gene. The gene calls are TRBV19 and TRBJ2-5; 9 bases match TRBD2. Sequences were obtained from blood. The receptor was derived from a woman younger than 45 with Graves' ophthalmopathy. The CDR3 spells CASRLAGDGSQETQYF. CDR3 in DNA: TGTGCCAGTAGATTAGCGGGAGATGGGAGTCAAGAGACCCAGTACTTC.